This entry lists 10 T cell receptor beta chains sequenced from one sample in a study of shared clonotypes between healthy human individuals. As defined, naive CD8 cells were CD45RO-negative and positively selected for CCR7, with terminally differentiated effector memory CD45RA+ cells excluded. Some clones are missing from TCRdb's copy, which holds only in-frame ones; the method was immunoSEQ multiplex PCR. The sample includes about 2.1 million clones, around 93% of them seen just once. The sequencing sample was made of naive CD8+ T cells from PBMCs. The receptors originated from a man younger than 35 in good health. Some clones in this sample may be carry-over from other donors' samples.

The V call is TRBV18, the J call TRBJ2-2; D is unclear. CDR3 length equals 16 residues. Germline lookup yields CDR1 KGHSH and CDR2 LQKENI. The V gene lost 0 bases and the J gene lost 2 bases, with 10 bases spanning the gap. This CDR3 reads CASSPPENFNTGELFF. CDR3 coding DNA: TGTGCCAGCTCACCACCGGAGAATTTTAACACCGGGGAGCTGTTTTTT.

V gene TRBV19 combines with J gene TRBJ2-7; TRBD2 might be the D (6 bases). V was pared by 6 bases and J by 0 bases, with 12 bases between. The CDR3 has 14 residues. Germline-derived CDR1 and CDR2 are LNHDA and SQIVND (reference sequence). CDR3 nucleotide sequence: TGTGCCAGTAGGGATAGCGGAAGCTCCTACGAGCAGTACTTC. Amino acid sequence: CASRDSGSSYEQYF.

In its sample, this clone was seen once. The chain joins TRBV4-1 to TRBJ2-3; 8 nucleotides agree with TRBD2. With 1 base clipped from V and 4 bases from J, the junction kept 10 bases outside the gene matches. Germline CDR1 reads MGHRA; CDR2 reads YSYEKL. The CDR3 consists of 17 residues. CDR3 nucleotide sequence: TGCGCCAGCAGCCAAGTTGTCCGGGAGGGCCGGGCAGATACGCAGTATTTT. Translation gives CASSQVVREGRADTQYF.

J is TRBJ1-5 and V is TRBV7-2; D call uncertain. Deletions cut 2 bases from V and 4 bases from J, with 12 bases between. Germline V gene data show CDR1 as SGHTA and CDR2 as FQGNSA. The CDR3 consists of 15 residues. DNA of the CDR3: TGTGCCAGCAGCTTAAGAGACCCTATTAATCAGCCCCAGCATTTT. Translation: CASSLRDPINQPQHF.

This chain joins TRBV6-5 and TRBJ2-7; D might be TRBD2 (5 bases). V was shortened by 1 base and J by 1 base, with 8 bases between the two germline ends. Germline V gene sequence: CDR1 MNHEY, CDR2 SVGAGI. The length of the CDR3 is 14 residues. Here the CDR3 reads CASSYYEGSYEQYF. CDR3 nucleotides: TGTGCCAGCAGTTACTATGAGGGTTCCTACGAGCAGTACTTC.

This chain joins TRBV27 and TRBJ2-5, with D unclear. Germline V gene sequence: CDR1 MNHEY, CDR2 SMNVEV (reference sequence). The CDR3 contains 15 residues. The germline V and J ends were trimmed by 5 bases and 0 bases, with 13 bases remaining between them. The CDR3 sequence is CASSPLLGNQETQYF. CDR3 DNA sequence: TGTGCCAGCAGTCCGCTATTAGGGAACCAAGAGACCCAGTACTTC.

The V gene is TRBV27, the J gene TRBJ2-2; D ambiguous. With 5 bases removed from V and 6 bases from J, the gap between germline ends came to 10 bases. CDR3 size: 13 residues. The germline gives CDR1 MNHEY, CDR2 SMNVEV (reference sequence). The CDR3 sequence is CASSPDGSGELFF. The CDR3, as DNA: TGTGCCAGCAGTCCAGACGGGTCCGGGGAGCTGTTTTTT.

The chain uses TRBV9 and TRBJ2-2; 12 bases fit TRBD2. Germline values: CDR1 SGDLS, CDR2 YYNGEE. This CDR3 has 19 amino acids. J was trimmed by 4 bases and V by 0 bases; bases with no gene match: 10. CDR3 nucleotides: TGTGCCAGCAGCGTAGCCCCAATACTAGCGGGAGGTAGCACCGGGGAGCTGTTTTTT. Amino acids: CASSVAPILAGGSTGELFF.

The rearrangement links TRBV25-1 to TRBJ2-2, with 8 bases that match TRBD1. The germline V gene has CDR1 MGHDK and CDR2 SYGVNS. The trim removed 2 bases at V and 5 bases at J, leaving 13 bases unmatched. CDR3 size: 18 residues. DNA for the CDR3: TGTGCCAGCAGTGAAAAATCCCCCGGACAGGGAAGAACCGGGGAGCTGTTTTTT. Translated: CASSEKSPGQGRTGELFF.

The rearrangement links TRBV19 to TRBJ1-2; TRBD1 agrees at 12 bases. V gave up 10 bases and J gave up 6 bases; unmatched junction bases: 12. From germline, CDR1 is LNHDA and CDR2 SQIVND (reference sequence). The CDR3 covers 15 residues. CDR3 sequence (DNA): TGTGCCACCTCGGGACAGGGGGCGAGAAGAGATGGCTACACCTTC. This gives the protein CATSGQGARRDGYTF.